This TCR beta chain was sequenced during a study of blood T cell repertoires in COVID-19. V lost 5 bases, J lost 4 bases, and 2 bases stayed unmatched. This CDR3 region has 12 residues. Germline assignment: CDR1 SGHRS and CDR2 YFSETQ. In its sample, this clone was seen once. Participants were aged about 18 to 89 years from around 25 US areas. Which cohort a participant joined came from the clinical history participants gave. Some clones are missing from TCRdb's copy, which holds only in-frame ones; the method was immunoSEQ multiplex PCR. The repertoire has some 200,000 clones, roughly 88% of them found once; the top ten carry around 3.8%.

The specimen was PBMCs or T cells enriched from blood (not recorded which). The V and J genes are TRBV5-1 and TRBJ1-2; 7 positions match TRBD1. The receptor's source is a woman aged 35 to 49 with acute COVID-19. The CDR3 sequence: CASRRDSYGYTF. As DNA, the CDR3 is TGCGCCAGCAGACGGGACAGCTATGGCTACACCTTC.